These 28 T cell receptor beta chains were sequenced from one sample in a study of blood T cell repertoires in COVID-19. Repertoires were generated with immunoSEQ multiplex PCR, while TCRdb's copy carries only in-frame clones and drops some. Among some 130,000 clones listed, roughly 91% were seen once. The material sequenced was peripheral blood. The receptor set was obtained from a man aged 55-75 years with active or convalescent COVID-19.

The chain recombines TRBV5-1 with TRBJ1-6; D perhaps matches TRBD1 (6 bases). The V gene lost 0 bases and the J gene lost 5 bases, with 12 bases spanning the gap. The V gene's germline CDR1 is SGHRS and CDR2 YFSETQ. The CDR3 covers 16 residues. This CDR3 is CASSLDGQGNNSPLHF. The CDR3 nucleotides are TGCGCCAGCAGCTTGGACGGCCAGGGGAATAATTCACCCCTCCACTTT. The complete variable domain, with remaining parts taken from reference TRBV5-1 and TRBJ1-6, reads KAGVTQTPRYLIKTRGQQVTLSCSPISGHRSVSWYQQTPGQGLQFLFEYFSETQRNKGNFPGRFSGRQFSNSRSEMNVSTLELGDSALYLCASSLDGQGNNSPLHFGNGTRLTVT.

The chain combines TRBV28 with TRBJ1-4; weak D call: TRBD1 (5 bases). The germline V and J ends were trimmed by 3 bases and 3 bases, with 20 bases remaining between them. The CDR3 runs to 18 residues. Germline V gives CDR1 MDHEN, CDR2 SYDVKM. The CDR3 loop is CASSFPSTPTGANEKLFF. The CDR3 DNA follows: TGTGCCAGCAGTTTCCCCTCGACACCAACGGGGGCTAATGAAAAACTGTTTTTT.

The chain employs TRBV7-9 and TRBJ2-5; D might be TRBD2 (5 bases). Germline CDR1 SEHNR, CDR2 FQNEAQ (reference sequence). Trimming took 5 bases from V and 5 from J, leaving 15 bases between them. CDR3 length: 14 amino acids. CDR3 residues: CASSPSRTGETQYF. CDR3 DNA: TGTGCCAGCAGCCCCTCCCGGACGGGGGAGACCCAGTACTTC.

The CDR3 DNA reads TGTGCCAGTAGACCTCGGGACAGGGGAGGAGAGACCCAGTACTTC. It specifies CASRPRDRGGETQYF. The chain recombines TRBV19 with TRBJ2-5, with 10 bases matching TRBD1. The V gene end was trimmed by 6 bases and the J gene end by 4 bases; junction bases not matched to a gene: 8. CDR3 size: 15 residues. Germline values: CDR1 LNHDA, CDR2 SQIVND (reference sequence).

The chain combines TRBV28 with TRBJ1-2, with D unresolved. Germline V lookup: CDR1 MDHEN, CDR2 SYDVKM. The CDR3 covers 14 residues. Trimming removed 7 bases from V and 2 bases from J, with 14 bases in between. The chain's CDR3 is CASTLPVGNYGYTF. CDR3 DNA: TGTGCCAGCACCCTGCCCGTCGGGAACTATGGCTACACCTTC.

The chain combines TRBV2 with TRBJ1-5; D is perhaps TRBD1 (5 bases). The germline V and J ends were trimmed by 6 bases and 0 bases, with 12 bases remaining between them. The CDR3 extends over 15 amino acids. Germline V lookup: CDR1 SNHLY, CDR2 FYNNEI. Written as DNA, the CDR3 is TGTGCCAGCAGCCTAGTAAGGGGTAGCAATCAGCCCCAGCATTTT. Protein sequence: CASSLVRGSNQPQHF.

J is TRBJ1-1 and V is TRBV4-3; D call uncertain. V was clipped by 0 bases and J by 0 bases, with 8 bases between them. The germline V gene has CDR1 LGHNA and CDR2 YSLEER. The CDR3 runs to 15 residues. The CDR3 protein is CASSQEERMNTEAFF. Written as DNA, the CDR3 is TGCGCCAGCAGCCAAGAGGAGAGGATGAACACTGAAGCTTTCTTT.

This sequence joins TRBV19 and TRBJ1-3, with 7 bases identical to TRBD1. CDR1 and CDR2 from the germline V gene are LNHDA and SQIVND (reference sequence). This CDR3 spans 17 amino acids. Trimming cost V 4 bases and J 1 base; bases outside gene matches: 10. The CDR3 reads CASSTSNRGLSGNTIYF. DNA for the CDR3: TGTGCCAGTAGTACATCCAACAGGGGTTTATCTGGAAACACCATATATTTT.

The rearrangement joins TRBV30 to TRBJ1-1; D is ambiguous. Germline V CDR1 and CDR2: GTSNPN, SVGIG (reference sequence). The CDR3 runs 13 residues. With 6 bases removed from V and 6 bases from J, the gap between germline ends came to 17 bases. In DNA, the CDR3 is TGTGCCTGTCCTTCGCCGGGGAATGCTGAAGCTTTCTTT. Protein product: CACPSPGNAEAFF.

This clone was seen a few times. The chain recombines TRBV6-4 with TRBJ1-2; D not resolved. V dropped 0 bases and J dropped 8 bases, with 16 bases sitting between them. Germline V gene sequence: CDR1 MRHNA, CDR2 SNTAGT. The CDR3 extends over 15 amino acids. CDR3 bases: TGTGCCAGCAGTGACTCCATCCTTACCCCGCGGGGCTACACCTTC. Protein product: CASSDSILTPRGYTF.

V gene TRBV5-6 combines with J gene TRBJ2-7, with 7 bases lining up with TRBD2. Germline lookup yields CDR1 SGHDT and CDR2 YYEEEE. CDR3 size: 15 residues. V trimming: 0 bases; J trimming: 2 bases; junction bases outside the gene matches: 5. CDR3 coding DNA: TGTGCCAGCAGCTTGGGTAGCGGGTCAACCTACGAGCAGTACTTC. Translation: CASSLGSGSTYEQYF.

J is TRBJ1-2 and V is TRBV28; possible D gene TRBD1, 5 bases. Germline V gene sequence: CDR1 MDHEN, CDR2 SYDVKM. V lost 5 bases and J 4 bases, leaving 5 bases between the germline ends. This CDR3 has 11 amino acids. CDR3 protein: CASSDSYGYTF. The CDR3 bases are TGTGCCAGCAGTGACAGCTATGGCTACACCTTC.

The chain uses TRBV28 and TRBJ1-4; 10 bases map to TRBD1. CDR3 size: 14 residues. V lost 3 bases and J lost 9; bases outside the gene matches: 4. Germline loops: CDR1 MDHEN, CDR2 SYDVKM. CDR3 region: CASSLGTGVKKLFF. In DNA, the CDR3 is TGTGCCAGCAGTTTGGGGACAGGGGTCAAAAAACTGTTTTTT.

This clone has a handful of counts. The chain is built from TRBV7-2 and TRBJ2-7, with 9 bases fitting TRBD1. CDR3 length equals 15 residues. The trim removed 4 bases at V and 7 bases at J, leaving 11 bases unmatched. Germline V gives CDR1 SGHTA, CDR2 FQGNSA. CDR3 DNA sequence: TGTGCCAGCAGCTCAACCGGGACAGGGACGTGGGAGCAGTACTTC. Translated, it gives CASSSTGTGTWEQYF. The full variable domain, in which reference TRBV7-2 and TRBJ2-7 provide the parts outside the CDR3, is GAGVSQSPSNKVTEKGKDVELRCDPISGHTALYWYRQSLGQGLEFLIYFQGNSAPDKSGLPSDRFSAERTGGSVSTLTIQRTQQEDSAVYLCASSSTGTGTWEQYFGPGTRLTVT.

The rearrangement joins TRBV4-3 to TRBJ2-7; TRBD2 matches 12 bases. The V segment lost 0 bases and the J segment 0 bases; nucleotides outside the gene matches: 12. CDR1 LGHNA and CDR2 YSLEER come from the germline V gene. The CDR3 spans 20 residues. CDR3 DNA sequence: TGCGCCAGCAGCCAAGATGTAGGGCTAGCGGGAGGGCCTTACTCCTACGAGCAGTACTTC. Its translation is CASSQDVGLAGGPYSYEQYF.

The CDR3 loop is CASRDSWKSYEQYF. The DNA of the CDR3 is TGCGCCAGCAGGGACAGCTGGAAAAGCTACGAGCAGTACTTC. The genes are TRBV10-2 and TRBJ2-7, with TRBD1 as a possible D gene (6 bases). Germline loops: CDR1 WSHSY, CDR2 SAAADI. This CDR3 is built from 14 residues. V gave up 6 bases and J gave up 3 bases, with 15 bases separating them.

The V gene is TRBV7-2, the J gene TRBJ2-1; 10 bases line up with TRBD2. The CDR3 is made up of 16 amino acids. Germline assignment: CDR1 SGHTA and CDR2 FQGNSA. V shed 5 bases, J shed 0 bases, and the junction held 4 bases outside the gene matches. CDR3 region: CASSPIAGGSYNEQFF. The CDR3 nucleotides read TGTGCCAGCAGCCCGATAGCGGGAGGCTCCTACAATGAGCAGTTCTTC.

The chain joins TRBV4-1 to TRBJ1-2; 7 bases are a match to TRBD1. The CDR3 is 15 amino acids. The V gene's germline CDR1 is MGHRA and CDR2 YSYEKL. Trimming took 3 bases from V and 2 from J; bases not matched to a gene: 6. CDR3: CASSQIVQGNYGYTF. CDR3 sequence (DNA): TGCGCCAGCAGCCAGATCGTACAGGGGAACTATGGCTACACCTTC.

This chain uses TRBV29-1 with TRBJ2-7; 7 bases align to TRBD1. Germline V CDR1 and CDR2: SQVTM, ANQGSEA. The CDR3 is made up of 14 amino acids. Trimming at V came to 5 bases and at J to 2 bases, leaving 9 bases not matched to a gene. CDR3 region: CSVLPGQQAYEQYF. The CDR3 nucleotides read TGCAGCGTTCTTCCGGGACAGCAAGCCTACGAGCAGTACTTC.

In this sample, this clone turned up a few times. This chain links TRBV18 with TRBJ2-7, with TRBD1 matching 9 bases. Trimming removed 6 bases from V and 6 bases from J; junction bases left unmatched: 12. This CDR3 comprises 15 residues. CDR1 is KGHSH and CDR2 is LQKENI in the germline V gene. For the CDR3, the DNA is TGTGCCAGCTCTACCTCCCTCGACAGGGGGGGCGAGCAGTACTTC. Residues: CASSTSLDRGGEQYF.

V and J are TRBV5-1 and TRBJ2-2; D remains ambiguous. V gave up 0 bases and J gave up 2 bases, with 5 bases separating them. Germline V gene sequence: CDR1 SGHRS, CDR2 YFSETQ. The CDR3 has 14 amino acids. The CDR3 reads CASSLASNTGELFF. The CDR3 DNA reads TGCGCCAGCAGCTTGGCAAGCAACACCGGGGAGCTGTTTTTT.

This clone has a single count. This rearrangement joins TRBV5-1 to TRBJ1-3; 9 bases align to TRBD1. With V trimmed by 0 bases and J by 4 bases, 5 bases remained unmatched. The CDR3 is 16 amino acids. Germline lookup yields CDR1 SGHRS and CDR2 YFSETQ. The CDR3 spells CASSLVGQGYGNTIYF. The CDR3 DNA sequence: TGCGCCAGCAGCTTGGTGGGACAGGGATACGGAAACACCATATATTTT.

This clone was seen more than once but under ten times. This CDR3 is also generated by other DNA sequences in the sample. The rearrangement joins TRBV5-1 to TRBJ1-3, with D unclear. The CDR3 has 14 amino acids. V shed 0 bases and J shed 0 bases, with 4 bases lying between them. CDR1 is SGHRS and CDR2 is YFSETQ in the germline V gene. CDR3 sequence (DNA): TGCGCCAGCAGCTTGGATAGCTCTGGAAACACCATATATTTT. This encodes CASSLDSSGNTIYF.

This clone was detected only once. V and J are TRBV28 and TRBJ1-1; a possible D gene is TRBD1 (6 bases). CDR1 is MDHEN and CDR2 is SYDVKM in the germline V gene. Trimming pared 11 bases from V and 2 bases from J, leaving 21 bases between. This CDR3 spans 15 amino acids. CDR3 DNA sequence: TGTGCCTGCCGAGGGGGAAGGGAGTATAACACTGAAGCTTTCTTT. Protein sequence: CACRGGREYNTEAFF.

CDR3 sequence (DNA): TGTGCCAGCGGTCAGGTTTCTGGTGCCGGGGAGCTGTTTTTT. It codes for CASGQVSGAGELFF. The chain carries TRBV25-1 and TRBJ2-2, with D uncertain. Per the germline V gene, CDR1 is MGHDK and CDR2 is SYGVNS. Trimming shortened V by 8 bases and J by 6 bases, and 16 bases separated the two germline ends. The length of the CDR3 is 14 residues. Complete variable domain (other parts from reference TRBV25-1 and TRBJ2-2): EADIYQTPRYLVIGTGKKITLECSQTMGHDKMYWYQQDPGMELHLIHYSYGVNSTEKGDLSSESTVSRIRTEHFPLTLESARPSHTSQYLCASGQVSGAGELFFGEGSRLTVL.

The gene calls are TRBV2 and TRBJ1-4, with a weak D call TRBD1 (6 bases). The CDR3 length is 15 residues. The V and J ends lost 10 bases and 3 bases respectively, with 18 bases between them. Germline V gene data show CDR1 as SNHLY and CDR2 as FYNNEI. The CDR3 sequence: CAIRTDVRPNEKLFF. CDR3 bases: TGTGCCATCCGGACAGACGTCAGGCCTAATGAAAAACTGTTTTTT.

The rearrangement uses TRBV18 and TRBJ1-3; no reliable D call. The CDR3 sequence is 15 residues long. Germline-derived CDR1 and CDR2 are KGHSH and LQKENI. Trimming took 1 base from V and 4 from J, leaving 11 bases between them. The CDR3 sequence: CASSPLVTSGNTIYF. The CDR3 DNA is TGTGCCAGCTCACCACTCGTAACATCGGGAAACACCATATATTTT.

The chain has TRBV5-1 and TRBJ2-3; TRBD2 agrees at 13 bases. In germline, CDR1 is SGHRS, CDR2 YFSETQ. The CDR3 has 16 residues. With 0 bases clipped from V and 4 bases from J, the junction kept 2 bases outside the gene matches. CDR3 region: CASSLELAGGADTQYF. DNA of the CDR3: TGCGCCAGCAGCTTGGAACTAGCGGGAGGGGCAGATACGCAGTATTTT.